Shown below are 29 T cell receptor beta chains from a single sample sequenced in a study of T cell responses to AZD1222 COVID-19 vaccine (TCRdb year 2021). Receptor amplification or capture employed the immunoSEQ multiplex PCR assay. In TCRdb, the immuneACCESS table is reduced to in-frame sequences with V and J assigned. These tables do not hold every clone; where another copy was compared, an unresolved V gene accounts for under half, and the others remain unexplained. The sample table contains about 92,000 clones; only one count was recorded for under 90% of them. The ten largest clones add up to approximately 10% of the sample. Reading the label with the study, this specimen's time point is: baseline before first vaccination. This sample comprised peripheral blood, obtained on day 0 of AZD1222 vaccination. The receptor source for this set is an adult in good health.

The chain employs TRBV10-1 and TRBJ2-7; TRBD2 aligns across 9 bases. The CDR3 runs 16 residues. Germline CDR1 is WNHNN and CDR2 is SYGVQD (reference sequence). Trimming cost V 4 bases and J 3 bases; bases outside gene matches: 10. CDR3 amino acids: CASSANSGGQYYEQYF. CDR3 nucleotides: TGCGCCAGCAGTGCGAATAGCGGGGGCCAATACTACGAGCAGTACTTC.

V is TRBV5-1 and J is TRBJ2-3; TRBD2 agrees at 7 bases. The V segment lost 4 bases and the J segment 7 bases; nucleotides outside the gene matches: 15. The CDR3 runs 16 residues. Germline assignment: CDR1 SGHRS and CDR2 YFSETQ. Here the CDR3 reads CASSNRDYSLAYTQYF. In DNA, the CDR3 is TGCGCCAGCAGCAACCGGGACTACTCTCTCGCATATACGCAGTATTTT.

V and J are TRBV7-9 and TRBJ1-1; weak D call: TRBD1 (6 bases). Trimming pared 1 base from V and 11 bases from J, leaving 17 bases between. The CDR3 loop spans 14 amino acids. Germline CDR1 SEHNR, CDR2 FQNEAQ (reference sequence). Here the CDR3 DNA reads TGTGCCAGCAGCTTAGGGGGGGCGCAGGCTGCGGCTTTCTTT. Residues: CASSLGGAQAAAFF.

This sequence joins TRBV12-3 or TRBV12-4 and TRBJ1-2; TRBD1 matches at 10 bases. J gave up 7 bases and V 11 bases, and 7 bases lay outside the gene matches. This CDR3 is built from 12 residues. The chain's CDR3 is CAGGGTGVGYTF. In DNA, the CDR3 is TGTGCCGGTGGGGGGACAGGGGTTGGCTACACCTTC.

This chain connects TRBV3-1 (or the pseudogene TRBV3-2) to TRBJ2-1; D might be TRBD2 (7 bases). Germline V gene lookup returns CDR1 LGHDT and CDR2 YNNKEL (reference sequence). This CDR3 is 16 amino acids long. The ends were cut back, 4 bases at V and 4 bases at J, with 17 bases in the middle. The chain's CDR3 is CASSPSPRGGYNEQFF. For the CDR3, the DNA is TGTGCCAGCAGCCCCTCCCCGAGGGGGGGGTACAATGAGCAGTTCTTC.

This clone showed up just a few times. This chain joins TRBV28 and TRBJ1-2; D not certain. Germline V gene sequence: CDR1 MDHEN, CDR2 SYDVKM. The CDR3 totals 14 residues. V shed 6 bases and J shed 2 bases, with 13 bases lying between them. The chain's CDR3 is CASSPSAGNYGYTF. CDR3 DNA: TGTGCCAGCAGCCCATCGGCGGGGAACTATGGCTACACCTTC.

The CDR3 nucleotides are TGCGCCAGCAGCCAAGATGTGGGGGACCGATACGAGCAGTACTTC. Translating it yields CASSQDVGDRYEQYF. J is TRBJ2-7 and V is TRBV4-1; D is tentatively TRBD1 or TRBD2 (5 bases each). Germline CDR1 is MGHRA and CDR2 is YSYEKL. The CDR3 totals 15 residues. V lost 0 bases and J 4 bases, leaving 13 bases between the germline ends.

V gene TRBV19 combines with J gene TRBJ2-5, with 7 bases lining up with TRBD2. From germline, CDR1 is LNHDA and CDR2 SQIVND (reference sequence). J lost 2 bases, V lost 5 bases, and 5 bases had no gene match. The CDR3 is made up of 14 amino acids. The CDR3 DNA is TGTGCCAGTAGTGATCCGGGACTACAAGAGACCCAGTACTTC. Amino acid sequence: CASSDPGLQETQYF.

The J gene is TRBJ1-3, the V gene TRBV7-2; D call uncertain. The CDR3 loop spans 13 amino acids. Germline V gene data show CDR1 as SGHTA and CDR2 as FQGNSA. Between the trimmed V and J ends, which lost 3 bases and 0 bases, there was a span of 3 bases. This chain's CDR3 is CASSFISGNTIYF. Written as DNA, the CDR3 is TGTGCCAGCAGCTTTATCTCTGGAAACACCATATATTTT.

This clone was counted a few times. The CDR3: CASGRGGPPTDTQYF. In DNA, the CDR3 is TGTGCCAGCGGCCGGGGGGGGCCTCCCACAGATACGCAGTATTTT. V gene TRBV4-2 combines with J gene TRBJ2-3; 8 bases fit TRBD2. V shed 8 bases, J shed 2 bases, and the junction held 9 bases outside the gene matches. From germline, CDR1 is LGHNA and CDR2 YNFKEQ. This CDR3 is 15 amino acids long.

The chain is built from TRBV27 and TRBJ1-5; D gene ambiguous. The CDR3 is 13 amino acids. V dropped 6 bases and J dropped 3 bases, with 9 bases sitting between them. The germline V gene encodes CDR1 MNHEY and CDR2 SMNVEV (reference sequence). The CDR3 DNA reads TGTGCCAGCAGCCAGATCTACAATCAGCCCCAGCATTTT. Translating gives CASSQIYNQPQHF.

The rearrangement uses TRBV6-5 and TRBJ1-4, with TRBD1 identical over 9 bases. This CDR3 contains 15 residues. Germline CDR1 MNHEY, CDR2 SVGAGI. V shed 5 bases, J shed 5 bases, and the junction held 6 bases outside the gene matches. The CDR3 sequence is CASSTDRGSNEKLFF. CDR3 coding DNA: TGTGCCAGCAGTACAGACAGGGGGTCGAATGAAAAACTGTTTTTT.

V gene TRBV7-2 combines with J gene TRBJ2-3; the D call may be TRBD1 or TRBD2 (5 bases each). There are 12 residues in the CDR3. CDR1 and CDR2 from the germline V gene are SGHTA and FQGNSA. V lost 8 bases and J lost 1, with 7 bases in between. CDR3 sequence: CASRGGTDTQYF. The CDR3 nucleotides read TGTGCCAGCCGAGGGGGCACAGATACGCAGTATTTT.

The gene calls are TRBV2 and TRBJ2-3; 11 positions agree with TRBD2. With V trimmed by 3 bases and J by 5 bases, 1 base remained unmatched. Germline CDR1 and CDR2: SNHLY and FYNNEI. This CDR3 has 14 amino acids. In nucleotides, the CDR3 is TGTGCCAGCAGTGAGGGACTAGCGGTAGATACGCAGTATTTT. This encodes CASSEGLAVDTQYF.

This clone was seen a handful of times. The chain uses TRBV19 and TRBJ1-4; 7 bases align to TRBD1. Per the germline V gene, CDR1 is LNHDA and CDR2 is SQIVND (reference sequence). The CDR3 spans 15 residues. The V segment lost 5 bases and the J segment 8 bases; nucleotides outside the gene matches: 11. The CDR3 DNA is TGTGCCAGTAGTCCTCCGGGACAGATGGGAGAAAAACTGTTTTTT. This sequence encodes CASSPPGQMGEKLFF.

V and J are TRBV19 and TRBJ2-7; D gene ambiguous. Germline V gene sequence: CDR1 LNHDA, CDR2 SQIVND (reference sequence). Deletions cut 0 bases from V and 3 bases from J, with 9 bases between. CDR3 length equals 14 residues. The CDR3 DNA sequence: TGTGCCAGTAGTATAGACAGGCCCGGCTACGAGCAGTACTTC. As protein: CASSIDRPGYEQYF.

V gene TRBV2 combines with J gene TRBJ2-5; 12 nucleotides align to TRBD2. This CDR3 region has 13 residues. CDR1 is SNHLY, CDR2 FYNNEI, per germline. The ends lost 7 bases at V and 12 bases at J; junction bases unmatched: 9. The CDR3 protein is CASIRLAGDPEYF. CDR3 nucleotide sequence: TGTGCCAGCATCCGACTAGCGGGGGACCCCGAGTACTTC. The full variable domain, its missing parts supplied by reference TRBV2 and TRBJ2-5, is EPEVTQTPSHQVTQMGQEVILRCVPISNHLYFYWYRQILGQKVEFLVSFYNNEISEKSEIFDDQFSVERPDGSNFTLKIRSTKLEDSAMYFCASIRLAGDPEYFGPGTRLLVL.

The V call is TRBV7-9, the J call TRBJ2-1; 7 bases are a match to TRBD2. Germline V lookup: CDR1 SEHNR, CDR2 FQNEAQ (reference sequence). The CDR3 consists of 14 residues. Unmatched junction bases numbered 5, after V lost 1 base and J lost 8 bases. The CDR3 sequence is CASSLGGTMDEQFF. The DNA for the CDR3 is TGTGCCAGCAGCTTAGGAGGGACTATGGATGAGCAGTTCTTC. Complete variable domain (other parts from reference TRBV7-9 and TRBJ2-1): DTGVSQNPRHKITKRGQNVTFRCDPISEHNRLYWYRQTLGQGPEFLTYFQNEAQLEKSRLLSDRFSAERPKGSFSTLEIQRTEQGDSAMYLCASSLGGTMDEQFFGPGTRLTVL.

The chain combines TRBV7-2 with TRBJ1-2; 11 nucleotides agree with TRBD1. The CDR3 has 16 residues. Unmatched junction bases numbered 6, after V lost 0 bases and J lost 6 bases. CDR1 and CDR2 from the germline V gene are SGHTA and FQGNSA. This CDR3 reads CASSLAPGQGVHGYTF. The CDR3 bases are TGTGCCAGCAGCTTAGCCCCGGGACAGGGGGTCCATGGCTACACCTTC.

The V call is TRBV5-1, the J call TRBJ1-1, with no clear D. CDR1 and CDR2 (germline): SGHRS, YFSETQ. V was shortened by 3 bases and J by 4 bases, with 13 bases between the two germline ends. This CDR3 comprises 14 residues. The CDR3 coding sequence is TGCGCCAGCAGCTCGACCCCGGGAGGCACTGAAGCTTTCTTT. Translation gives CASSSTPGGTEAFF.

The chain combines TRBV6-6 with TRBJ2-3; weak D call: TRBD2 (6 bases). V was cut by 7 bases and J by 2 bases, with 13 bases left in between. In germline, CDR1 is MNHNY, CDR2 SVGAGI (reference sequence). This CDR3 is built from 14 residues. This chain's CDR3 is CASKDSGNTDTQYF. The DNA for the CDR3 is TGTGCCAGCAAAGATAGCGGAAACACAGATACGCAGTATTTT.

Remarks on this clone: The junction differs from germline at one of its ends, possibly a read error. CDR3 nucleotides: TGTGCTAGCAGCATTAGCCCCGACTACGAGCAGTACTTC. Translating it yields CASSISPDYEQYF. The chain recombines TRBV7-7 with TRBJ2-7; D is uncertain. The CDR3 has 13 residues. The germline gives CDR1 SSHAT, CDR2 FNYEAQ (reference sequence).

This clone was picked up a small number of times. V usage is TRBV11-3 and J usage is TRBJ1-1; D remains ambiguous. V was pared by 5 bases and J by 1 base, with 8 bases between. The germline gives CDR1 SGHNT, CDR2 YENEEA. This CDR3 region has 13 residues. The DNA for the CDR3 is TGTGCCAGCAGCCAGAACAAGAACACTGAAGCTTTCTTT. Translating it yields CASSQNKNTEAFF.

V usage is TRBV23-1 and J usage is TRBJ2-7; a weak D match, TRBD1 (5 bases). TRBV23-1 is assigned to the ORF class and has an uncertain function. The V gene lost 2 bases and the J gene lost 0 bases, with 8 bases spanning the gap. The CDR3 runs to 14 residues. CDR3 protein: CASSQDSSSYEQYF. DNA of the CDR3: TGCGCCAGCAGTCAAGACAGCAGCTCCTACGAGCAGTACTTC.

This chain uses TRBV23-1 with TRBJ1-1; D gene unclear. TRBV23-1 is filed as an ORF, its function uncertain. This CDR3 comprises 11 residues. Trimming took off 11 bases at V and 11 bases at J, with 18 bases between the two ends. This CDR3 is CARQTPRDAFF. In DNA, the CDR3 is TGCGCCCGACAAACTCCCCGCGACGCTTTCTTT.

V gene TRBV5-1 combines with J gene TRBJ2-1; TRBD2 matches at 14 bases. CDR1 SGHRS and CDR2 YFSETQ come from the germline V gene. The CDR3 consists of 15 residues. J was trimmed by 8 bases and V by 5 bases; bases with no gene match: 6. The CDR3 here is CASRVGLAGVDEQFF. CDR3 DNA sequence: TGCGCCAGCAGGGTGGGACTAGCGGGAGTAGATGAGCAGTTCTTC. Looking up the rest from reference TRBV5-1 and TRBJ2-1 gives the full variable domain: KAGVTQTPRYLIKTRGQQVTLSCSPISGHRSVSWYQQTPGQGLQFLFEYFSETQRNKGNFPGRFSGRQFSNSRSEMNVSTLELGDSALYLCASRVGLAGVDEQFFGPGTRLTVL.

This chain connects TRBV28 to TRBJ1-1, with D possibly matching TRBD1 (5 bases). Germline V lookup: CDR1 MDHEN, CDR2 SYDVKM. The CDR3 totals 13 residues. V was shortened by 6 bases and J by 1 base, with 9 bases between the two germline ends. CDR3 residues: CASSNQGNTEAFF. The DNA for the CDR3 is TGTGCCAGCAGCAATCAGGGGAACACTGAAGCTTTCTTT.

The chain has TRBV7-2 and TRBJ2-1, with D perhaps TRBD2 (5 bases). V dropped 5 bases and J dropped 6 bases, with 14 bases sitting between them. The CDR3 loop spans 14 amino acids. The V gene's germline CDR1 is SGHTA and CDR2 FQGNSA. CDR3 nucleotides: TGTGCCAGCAGCCCCAGTCTAGCTTCCAATGAGCAGTTCTTC. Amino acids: CASSPSLASNEQFF.

The CDR3 bases are TGTGCCAGCAGCTTAAATACAGGGGGAGGGTACGAGCAGTACTTC. Its translation: CASSLNTGGGYEQYF. The chain links TRBV7-6 to TRBJ2-7, with TRBD1 as a possible D gene (8 bases). V was pared by 2 bases and J by 4 bases, with 15 bases between. CDR1 and CDR2 (germline): SGHVS, FNYEAQ. CDR3 length: 15 residues.